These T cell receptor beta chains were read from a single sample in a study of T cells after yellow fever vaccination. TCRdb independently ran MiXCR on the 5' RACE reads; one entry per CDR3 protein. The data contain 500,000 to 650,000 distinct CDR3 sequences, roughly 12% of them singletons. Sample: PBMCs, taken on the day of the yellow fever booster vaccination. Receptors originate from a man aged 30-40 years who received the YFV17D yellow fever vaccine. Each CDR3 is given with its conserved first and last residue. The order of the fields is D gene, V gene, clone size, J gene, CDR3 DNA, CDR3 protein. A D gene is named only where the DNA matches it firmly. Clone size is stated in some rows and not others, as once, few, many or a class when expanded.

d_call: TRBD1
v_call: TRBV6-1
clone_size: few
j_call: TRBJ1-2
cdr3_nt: TGTGCCAGCAGCCAGGGACAGGCCAACTATGGCTACACCTTC
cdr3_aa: CASSQGQANYGYTF

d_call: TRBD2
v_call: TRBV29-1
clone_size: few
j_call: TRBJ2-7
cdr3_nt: TGCAGCGTTGGAGGTGGACTAGCGGGCTCCTACGAGCAGTACTTC
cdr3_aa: CSVGGGLAGSYEQYF

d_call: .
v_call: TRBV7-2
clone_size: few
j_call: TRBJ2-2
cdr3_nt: TGTGCCAGCAGCTCGAGGCCTATGTGGTCAAACACCGGGGAGCTGTTTTTT
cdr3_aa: CASSSRPMWSNTGELFF

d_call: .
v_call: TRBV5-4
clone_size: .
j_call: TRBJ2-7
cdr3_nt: TGTGCCAGCAGTTCCGGGACTCGACGCTCCTACGAGCAGTACTTC
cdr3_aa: CASSSGTRRSYEQYF

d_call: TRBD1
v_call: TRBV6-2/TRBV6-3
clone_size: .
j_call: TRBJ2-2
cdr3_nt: TGTGCCAGCAGTAACAACAGGGGGCCCTACTCCGGGGAGCTGTTTTTT
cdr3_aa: CASSNNRGPYSGELFF

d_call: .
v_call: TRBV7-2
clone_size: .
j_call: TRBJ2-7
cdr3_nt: TGTGCCAGCAGCTTATCGGAAGGCTCCTACGAGCAGTACTTC
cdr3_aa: CASSLSEGSYEQYF

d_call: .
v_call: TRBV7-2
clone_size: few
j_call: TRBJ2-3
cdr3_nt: TGTGCCAGCAGCTTAATGAGTAGTACGCAGTATTTT
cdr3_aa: CASSLMSSTQYF

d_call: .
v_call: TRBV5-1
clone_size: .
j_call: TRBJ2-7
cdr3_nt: TGCGCCAGCAGGAGTGAGGACAGCACCTACGAGCAGTACTTC
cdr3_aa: CASRSEDSTYEQYF

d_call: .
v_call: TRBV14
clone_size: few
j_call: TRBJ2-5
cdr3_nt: TGTGCCAGCAGCCCCTCTTCCCGAGGGGTCGAGACCCAGTACTTC
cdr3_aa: CASSPSSRGVETQYF

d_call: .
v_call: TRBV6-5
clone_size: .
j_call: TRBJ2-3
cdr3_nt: TGTGCCAGCAGTTACTCTCCGGTTAGCACAGATACGCAGTATTTT
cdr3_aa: CASSYSPVSTDTQYF

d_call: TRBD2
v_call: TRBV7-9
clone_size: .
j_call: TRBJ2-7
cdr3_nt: TGTGCCAGCCGGGGGGGCGGGAACGCCTACGAGCAGTACTTC
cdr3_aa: CASRGGGNAYEQYF

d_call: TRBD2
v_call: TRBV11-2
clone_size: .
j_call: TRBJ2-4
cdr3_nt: TGTGCCAGCAGCTTAGAGAGTAGCGGGGGCCTAGCCAAAAACATTCAGTACTTC
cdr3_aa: CASSLESSGGLAKNIQYF

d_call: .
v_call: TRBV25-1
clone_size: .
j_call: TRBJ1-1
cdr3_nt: TGTGCCAGCAGTGAGCAAGGGGCTGGCGCTGAAGCTTTCTTT
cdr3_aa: CASSEQGAGAEAFF

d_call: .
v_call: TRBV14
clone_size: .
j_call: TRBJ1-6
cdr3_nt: TGTGCCAGCAGCCAAGAAGTCGAAGTTTCACCCCTCCACTTT
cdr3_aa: CASSQEVEVSPLHF

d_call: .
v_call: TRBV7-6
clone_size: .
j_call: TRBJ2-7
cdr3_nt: TGTGCCAGCAGCGGCGTAAGGTCTCCCTACGAGCAGTACTTC
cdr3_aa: CASSGVRSPYEQYF

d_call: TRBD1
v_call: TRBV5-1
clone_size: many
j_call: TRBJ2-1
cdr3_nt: TGCGCCAGCTGTCCGGGACAGGGGTACTACAATGAGCAGTTCTTC
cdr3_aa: CASCPGQGYYNEQFF

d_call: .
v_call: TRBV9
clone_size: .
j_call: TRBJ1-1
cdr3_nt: TGTGCCAGCAGCGAGACGATATTGCTCACTGAAGCTTTCTTT
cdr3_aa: CASSETILLTEAFF

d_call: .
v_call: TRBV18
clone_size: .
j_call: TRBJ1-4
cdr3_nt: TGTGCCAGCTCACTCACTACAGGGACAACTAATGAAAAACTGTTTTTT
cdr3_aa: CASSLTTGTTNEKLFF

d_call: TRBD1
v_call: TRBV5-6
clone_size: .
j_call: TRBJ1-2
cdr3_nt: TGTGCCAGCAGCTTGTTCCAGGGGGCCCACTATGGCTACACCTTC
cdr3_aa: CASSLFQGAHYGYTF

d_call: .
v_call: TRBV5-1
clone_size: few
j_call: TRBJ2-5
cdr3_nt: TGCGCCAGCAAGGGCGGGGCAGCTCAAGAGACCCAGTACTTC
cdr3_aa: CASKGGAAQETQYF

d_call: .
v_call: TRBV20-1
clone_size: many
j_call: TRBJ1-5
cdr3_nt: TGCAGTGCTTATGACGGGGGGAATCAGCCCCAGCATTTT
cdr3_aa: CSAYDGGNQPQHF

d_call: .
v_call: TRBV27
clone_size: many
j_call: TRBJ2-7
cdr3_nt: TGTGCCAGCAGTACCACTTCCCAAGAGGGAAGTCACGAGCAGTACTTC
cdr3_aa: CASSTTSQEGSHEQYF

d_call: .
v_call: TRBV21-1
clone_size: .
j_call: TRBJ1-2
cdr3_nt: TGTGCCAGCAGCAAAATCCGAGATGGAGGCTATGGCTACACCTTC
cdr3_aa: CASSKIRDGGYGYTF

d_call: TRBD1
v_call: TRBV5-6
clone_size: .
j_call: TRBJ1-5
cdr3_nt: TGTGCCAGCAGCACATCGGACAGGGATCAGCCCCAGCATTTT
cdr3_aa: CASSTSDRDQPQHF

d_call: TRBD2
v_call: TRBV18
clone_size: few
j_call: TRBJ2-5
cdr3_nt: TGTGCCAGCTCACCCGGACTAGCGGATTACCATGGGTCCCAGTACTTC
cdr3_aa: CASSPGLADYHGSQYF

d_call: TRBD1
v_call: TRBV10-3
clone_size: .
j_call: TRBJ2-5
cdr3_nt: TGTGCCATCAGCCACAGGGGTGAGACCCAGTACTTC
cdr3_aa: CAISHRGETQYF

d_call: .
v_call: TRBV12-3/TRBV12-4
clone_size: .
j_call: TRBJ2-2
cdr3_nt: TGTGCCAGCAGTTCGGGGGACACTAACACCGGGGAGCTGTTTTTT
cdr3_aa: CASSSGDTNTGELFF

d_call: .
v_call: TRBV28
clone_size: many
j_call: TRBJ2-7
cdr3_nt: TGTGCCAGCAGTTTAGGCGGTCCTCCGTCCTACGAGCAGTACTTC
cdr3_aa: CASSLGGPPSYEQYF

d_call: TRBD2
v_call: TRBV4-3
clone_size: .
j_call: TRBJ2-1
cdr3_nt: TGCGCCAGCAGCCAAGTCTGGGCGGGAGGACATTACAATGAGCAGTTCTTC
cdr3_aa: CASSQVWAGGHYNEQFF

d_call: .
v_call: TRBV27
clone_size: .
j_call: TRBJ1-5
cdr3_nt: TGTGCCAGCAGTTTAGAGGGCATTGGCAATCAGCCCCAGCATTTT
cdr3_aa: CASSLEGIGNQPQHF